A selection of T cell receptor beta chains follows, all from one sample in a study of spatial heterogeneity in lung cancer. TCRdb independently ran MiXCR on the 5' RACE reads; one entry per CDR3 protein. The table has roughly 8,400 distinct CDR3 sequences, more than 3.5% seen once. Sequences were derived from lung tumor tissue, sampled at surgery. Source of these receptors: a female donor with early-stage non-small cell lung cancer. The CDR3 runs from the conserved cysteine through the conserved F or W. Each record gives: V gene, J gene, CDR3 protein.

>TRBV12-3/TRBV12-4|TRBJ1-1
CASSPTGMGAFF
>TRBV10-3|TRBJ2-3
CAISTGTGRSGNTDTQYF
>TRBV6-6|TRBJ1-2
CASSTGQGSFSGNYGYTF
>TRBV3-1|TRBJ1-1
CASSQDWTGTTEAFF
>TRBV20-1|TRBJ1-6
CSARGGGVQSSYNSPLHF
>TRBV20-1|TRBJ2-2
CSARSFREENTGELFF
>TRBV18|TRBJ1-3
CASSPMDSYSGNTIYF
>TRBV20-1|TRBJ1-1
CSARGQLNTEAFF
>TRBV5-1|TRBJ2-7
CASSLAADRVEQYF
>TRBV15|TRBJ2-7
CATSRDPDSYEQYF
>TRBV6-5|TRBJ2-4
CASSSGGASAIQYF
>TRBV5-1|TRBJ2-7
CASSPGPELQYF
>TRBV7-9|TRBJ2-3
CASKISGRAVDTQYF
>TRBV7-3|TRBJ2-1
CASSLSLGQGSEQFF
>TRBV28|TRBJ1-4
CASSSLQTGREKLFF
>TRBV3-1|TRBJ1-2
CASSQDWGDGYGYTF
>TRBV11-2|TRBJ2-7
CASSLTYEQYF
>TRBV7-9|TRBJ1-5
CASSLTGGQPQHF
>TRBV20-1|TRBJ2-6
CSAREGRGANVLTF
>TRBV6-5|TRBJ2-1
CATSGRVNEQFF
>TRBV18|TRBJ2-5
CASSPRAAVQETQYF